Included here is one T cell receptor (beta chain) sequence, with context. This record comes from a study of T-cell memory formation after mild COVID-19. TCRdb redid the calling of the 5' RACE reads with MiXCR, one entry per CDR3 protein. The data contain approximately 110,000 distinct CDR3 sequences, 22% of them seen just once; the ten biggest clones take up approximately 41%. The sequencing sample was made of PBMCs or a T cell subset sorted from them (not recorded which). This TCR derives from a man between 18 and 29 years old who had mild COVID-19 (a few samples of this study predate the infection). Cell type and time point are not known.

CDR3 DNA: TGTGCCAGCAGCCTTATTTTCCGGGACAGCGAAGGGGATGAGCAGTTCTTC. It is translated as CASSLIFRDSEGDEQFF. The rearrangement uses TRBV2 and TRBJ2-1; TRBD1 matches at 7 bases. The CDR3 totals 17 residues. CDR1 is SNHLY and CDR2 is FYNNEI in the germline V gene. Germline trimming cut 6 bases from V and 8 bases from J; bases unmatched to any gene: 19.